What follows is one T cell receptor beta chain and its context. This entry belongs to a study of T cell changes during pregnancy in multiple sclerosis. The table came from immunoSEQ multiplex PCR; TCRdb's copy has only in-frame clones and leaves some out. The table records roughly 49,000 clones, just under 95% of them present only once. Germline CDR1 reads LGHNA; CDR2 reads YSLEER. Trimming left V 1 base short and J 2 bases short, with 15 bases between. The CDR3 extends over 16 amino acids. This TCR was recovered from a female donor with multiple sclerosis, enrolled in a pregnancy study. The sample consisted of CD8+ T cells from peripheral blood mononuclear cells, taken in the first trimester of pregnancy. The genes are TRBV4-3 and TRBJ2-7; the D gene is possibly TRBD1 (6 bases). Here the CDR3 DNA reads TGCGCCAGCAGCCAAGGGCTTACCGGGACACCCTACGAGCAGTACTTC. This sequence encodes CASSQGLTGTPYEQYF.